Reported below is one T cell receptor (beta chain). The clone's antigen remains unknown. No base-level quality is on record; no much larger clone is a single base apart. One collaborating source in Seattle enrolled patients while the patients were actively infected and followed the patients over time throughout the course of disease. Collaborating institutions collected whole blood in K2EDTA tubes following their own protocols. Collaborator samples were shipped for TCRbeta analysis as frozen whole blood, isolated PBMCs, or DNA extracted from either sample type. Taken from cysteine to phenylalanine, the CDR3 has 13 residues. The CDR3 DNA has 39 bases and is translated from base 1. Trimming costs V 8 bases and J 1 base, and their ends lie 11 bases apart. The germline V gene supplies CDR1 WSHSY and CDR2 SAAADI. This sample was included in a study of blood T cell repertoires in COVID-19 (dated by TCRdb to about 2020). Study-wide context: Samples from collaborators originated in the United States, Italy and Spain and spanned both the acute and convalescent phases of COVID-19. The prospective study material was composed of cDNA or gDNA derived from T cells, B-cell-depleted T cells, or PBMCs. Subjects who had been exposed to COVID-19, were actively infected with it, or had recovered from it provided the deeply sampled blood TCRbeta repertoires that made up the dataset. A freely available public database, intended as a resource for researchers studying the immune response to SARS-CoV-2, is where the repertoires were released. The samples were drawn from the first 160 participants of the ongoing ImmuneRACE study and from more than 1,000 subjects provided by 6 global collaborators. Sample metadata almost always included a de-identified subject ID, COVID-19 status, age in years and sex. Where available, HLA class I and class II types were obtained from metadata supplied by the sample provider rather than from assay-based typing. The investigation overall reported the following: The amount of clinical and demographic metadata varied by source and participant and was provided uncurated.

The immunoSEQ Assay, a bias-controlled multiplex PCR, was used to amplify TCRbeta CDR3 regions from genomic DNA. Under the source paper's analysis protocol: The number of nucleated cells in each sample was estimated by amplification of reference gene primers within the assay. Sequence reads were collapsed and filtered to measure the absolute abundance of every unique TCRbeta CDR3 rearrangement. Productive Simpson clonality was computed per sample as the square root of Simpson's diversity index over productive rearrangements. TCRdb took this table from immuneACCESS and kept in-frame rearrangements with V and J called. Such tables lack part of the clones; where checked against another copy, unresolved V genes explain under half of the gap, and the rest is unexplained. V and J calls and clone size are copied from that table; D and trimming were computed from the DNA. This sample lists 150,000 to 160,000 clones; approximately 85% were detected once. Under 0.8% of the sample lies in the top ten.

This TCR was recovered from a man aged 60 to 69 with COVID-19, enrolled during active disease. The material sequenced was peripheral blood. The chain is made from TRBV10-2 and TRBJ1-1; a confident D gene designation cannot be given. DNA sequence: TGCGCCAGCGTAGAGAATTCGAACACTGAAGCTTTCTTT. Its amino acids are CASVENSNTEAFF.